The entry that follows covers one TCR beta chain sequence. The data were produced by immunoSEQ multiplex PCR, yet TCRdb's version contains in-frame clones alone and is incomplete. The sample has roughly 160,000 clones, less than 90% seen once. Germline lookup yields CDR1 SGHDT and CDR2 YYEEEE. Trimming left V 4 bases short and J 3 bases short, with 13 bases between. This CDR3 has 14 residues. This entry is derived from a study of blood T cell repertoires in COVID-19. The sequence was collected from a man younger than 35 with active or convalescent COVID-19. Sequencing used peripheral blood. The rearrangement links TRBV5-6 to TRBJ2-5; a possible D gene is TRBD1 (5 bases). CDR3 bases: TGTGCCAGCAGCAGGACAAGCCCGGAAGAGACCCAGTACTTC. Its translation: CASSRTSPEETQYF.